The source of this T cell receptor beta chain is a study of cytomegalovirus exposure and HLA in healthy donors. Whole-study results and caveats: Most of the TCR beta V segments (in an earlier analysis) were productive either about 90% or about 30% of the time.

Both 60 Vbeta primers and 13 Jbeta primers went into the PCR. Using immunoSEQ multiplex PCR, the repertoire was profiled, and TCRdb retains in-frame clones only, with some absent. The sample lists approximately 190,000 clones, approximately 85% seen once, with about 0.8% in the top ten. V was pared by 6 bases and J by 4 bases, with 16 bases of the junction left unmatched. This CDR3 spans 19 amino acids. Germline V gives CDR1 MDHEN, CDR2 SYDVKM. Although they were nominally healthy when sampled, donors likely had unrecorded immune exposures. This clone came up a few times. Its antigen is unknown. This TCR came from a woman aged 18 to 35 in good health and CMV-seronegative. The J gene is TRBJ2-7, the V gene TRBV28; 15 bases align to TRBD2. Sequenced input: PBMCs. The CDR3 here is CASSTPGLAGGKSMYEQYF. In DNA form, the CDR3 reads TGTGCCAGCAGCACACCGGGACTAGCGGGAGGAAAGTCTATGTACGAGCAGTACTTC.